The present T cell receptor beta chain was sequenced within a study of PD-1 blockade in classical Hodgkin lymphoma (TCRdb year 2020). A note on the overall study: Nivolumab dosing was 3 mg/kg intravenously every 2 weeks, continuing until either disease progression or unacceptable toxicity. To define a peripheral blood immune signature of response to PD-1 blockade in classical Hodgkin lymphoma, the study combined TCR beta sequencing with CyTOF.

Genomic DNA was extracted with the Qiagen DNeasy kit from unsorted PBMCs and from negatively selected CD4+ and CD8+ fractions. Amplification of TCR beta CDR3 regions was done by immunoSEQ multiplex PCR with primers that anneal to V and J segments. A synthetic immune receptor repertoire was used to minimize amplification bias, and any residual bias was removed computationally once sequencing was done. On the study's bioinformatics: Custom Python scripts were used to quantify repertoire diversity as the Shannon entropy index. Unsorted, CD4+ and CD8+ repertoires were analyzed separately, except in combined analyses where CD4+ and CD8+ sequences were merged in silico. A clone counted as expanded when the clone's frequency after treatment rose at least 2-fold relative to C1D1, and clones undetected at baseline were given a pseudocount of 0.5. Clones with 0 or 1 copy at C1D1 were classified as singleton clones, and clones with 2 or more copies were classified as non-singleton clones. By matching protein sequences in sorted samples from the same patient, clones expanded in unsorted samples were annotated as CD4+, CD8+ or unknown. Wilcoxon tests were applied to paired samples to test diversity changes from C1D1 to C4D1. The table comes from immuneACCESS by way of TCRdb, which keeps in-frame sequences with V and J called. Part of the clones is missing from these tables; in studies checked, under half for an unresolved V gene and the rest for unknown reasons. V, J and clone size derive from that table, while D and trimming were established from the DNA sequence. The sample table shows approximately 8,300 clones, and 70% to 80% are seen once. The biggest ten clones account for less than 9% of the sample.

V is pruned by 6 bases and J by 0 bases, leaving 4 bases of the junction without a gene match. The germline V gene (reference sequence) provides CDR1 LNHDA and CDR2 SQIVND. The CDR3 spans 15 residues, from the cysteine through the phenylalanine. The kept DNA is CDR3 alone, 45 bases in frame from the first base. The label giving this sample's time point can be read as: cycle 1 day 1 (C1D1), immediately before nivolumab initiation. All trial patients had relapsed after autologous stem cell transplantation, with cohorts A, B and C differing in prior brentuximab vedotin exposure. Using a Miltenyi CD4+ T cell isolation kit, CD4+ T cells were purified from thawed PBMCs through magnetic negative selection. A total of roughly 57 patients with relapsed/refractory classical Hodgkin lymphoma made up the trial cohort, and each patient's best overall response was complete response, partial response or progressive disease. Trial patients were treated with single-agent nivolumab in the multi-cohort phase II CheckMate 205 trial. Best overall response was determined by an independent review committee according to the 2007 International Working Group response criteria. PBMCs from the trial were collected at three points: immediately before nivolumab initiation (C1D1), and during therapy at cycle 2 day 1 and cycle 4 day 1. After peripheral blood was drawn into 8 mL Vacutainer Cell Preparation Tubes, PBMCs were isolated by centrifugation and then cryopreserved. Purified CD4+ and CD8+ fractions were prepared only for cases where an additional PBMC sample was available. Magnetically labelled cells were removed on LS columns in a quadroMACS separator, and the flow-through was retained as the purified fraction.

Points the paper makes about the study in general: The study covered only a single clinical trial cohort, and the causes of the repertoire differences, possibly disease activity or prior therapy, were still not defined. Baseline diversity similar to that of newly diagnosed patients was observed in trial patients achieving complete response, whereas significantly lower diversity was observed in partial responders and progressors. Patients starting nivolumab less than 1 year after ASCT had lower diversity and were excluded from later analyses to avoid confounding by immune reconstitution. By C4D1, a significant rise was seen in CD4+ TCR diversity but not in CD8+ TCR diversity (p=0.0027 vs p=0.16), and the rise was most apparent among complete responders (p=0.02). Newly diagnosed patients were reported to have lower baseline TCR diversity than healthy donors, and relapsed/refractory patients were reported to have lower baseline TCR diversity still.

Regarding this clone: The antigen it binds to is not known. No quality values exist for individual bases; no much larger clone is one base distant.

This clonotype was obtained from a human donor with classical Hodgkin lymphoma. The V gene is TRBV19 and the J gene is TRBJ1-4; 7 of the junction bases match TRBD1. The specimen was CD4+ T cells from blood, collected at baseline. The CDR3 protein sequence reads: CASSDGQATNEKLFF. The DNA reads TGTGCCAGTAGCGACGGACAGGCAACTAATGAAAAACTGTTTTTT.